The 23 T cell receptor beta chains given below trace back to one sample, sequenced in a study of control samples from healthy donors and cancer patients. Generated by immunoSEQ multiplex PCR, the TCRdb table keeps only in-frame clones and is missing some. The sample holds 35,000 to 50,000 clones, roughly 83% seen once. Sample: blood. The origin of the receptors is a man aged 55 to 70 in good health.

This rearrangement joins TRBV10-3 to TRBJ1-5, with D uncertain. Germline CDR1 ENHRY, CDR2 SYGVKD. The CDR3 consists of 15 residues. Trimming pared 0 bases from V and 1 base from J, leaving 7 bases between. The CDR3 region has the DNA TGTGCCATCAGTGAGTCGTCGGACAGCAATCAGCCCCAGCATTTT. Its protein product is CAISESSDSNQPQHF.

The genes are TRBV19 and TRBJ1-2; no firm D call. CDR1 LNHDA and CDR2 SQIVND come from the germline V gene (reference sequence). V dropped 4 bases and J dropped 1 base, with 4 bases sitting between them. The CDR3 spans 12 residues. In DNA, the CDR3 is TGTGCCAGTAGTAGGATTAACTATGGCTACACCTTC. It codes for CASSRINYGYTF.

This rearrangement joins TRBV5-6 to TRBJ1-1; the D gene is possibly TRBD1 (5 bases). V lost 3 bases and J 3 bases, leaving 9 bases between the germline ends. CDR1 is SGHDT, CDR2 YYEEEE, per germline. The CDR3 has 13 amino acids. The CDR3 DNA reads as TGTGCCAGCAGCTCGCGGGGGGACACTGAAGCTTTCTTT. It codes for CASSSRGDTEAFF.

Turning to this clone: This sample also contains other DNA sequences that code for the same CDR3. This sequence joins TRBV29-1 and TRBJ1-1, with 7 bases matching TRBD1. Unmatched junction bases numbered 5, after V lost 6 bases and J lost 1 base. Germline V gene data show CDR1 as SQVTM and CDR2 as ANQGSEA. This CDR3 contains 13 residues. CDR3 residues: CSVLQGSNTEAFF. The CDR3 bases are TGCAGCGTGCTACAGGGGTCGAACACTGAAGCTTTCTTT.

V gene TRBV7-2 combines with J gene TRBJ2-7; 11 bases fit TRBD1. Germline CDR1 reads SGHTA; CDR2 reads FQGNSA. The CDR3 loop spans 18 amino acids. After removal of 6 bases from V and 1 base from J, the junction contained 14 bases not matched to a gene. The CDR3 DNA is TGTGCCAGCAGTTTACGAGGGACAGGGGGAGTCTATTCCTACGAGCAGTACTTC. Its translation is CASSLRGTGGVYSYEQYF.

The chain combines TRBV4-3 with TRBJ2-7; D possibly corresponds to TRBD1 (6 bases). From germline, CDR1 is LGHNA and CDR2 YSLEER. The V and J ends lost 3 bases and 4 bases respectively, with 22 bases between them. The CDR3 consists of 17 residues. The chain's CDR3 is CASSQDPEPDRSYEQYF. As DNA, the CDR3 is TGCGCCAGCAGCCAGGATCCTGAACCGGACAGATCTTACGAGCAGTACTTC.

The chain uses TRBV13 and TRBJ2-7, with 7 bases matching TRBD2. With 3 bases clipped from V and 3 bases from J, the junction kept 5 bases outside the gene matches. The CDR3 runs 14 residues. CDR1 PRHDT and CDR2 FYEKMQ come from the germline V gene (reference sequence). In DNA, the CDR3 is TGTGCCAGCAGCTTGTTAGCGGGTAGCTACGAGCAGTACTTC. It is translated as CASSLLAGSYEQYF.

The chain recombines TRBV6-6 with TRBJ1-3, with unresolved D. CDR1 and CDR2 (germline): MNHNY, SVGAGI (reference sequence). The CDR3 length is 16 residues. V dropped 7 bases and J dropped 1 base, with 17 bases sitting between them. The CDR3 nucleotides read TGTGCCAGCAACCCGACCGGGGTAGGGTCTGGAAACACCATATATTTT. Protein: CASNPTGVGSGNTIYF.

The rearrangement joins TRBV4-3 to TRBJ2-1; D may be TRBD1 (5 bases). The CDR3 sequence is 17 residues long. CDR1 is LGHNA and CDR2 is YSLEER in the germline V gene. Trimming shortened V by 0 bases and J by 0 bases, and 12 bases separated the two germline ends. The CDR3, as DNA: TGCGCCAGCAGCCAAGATCAAGGGGCGAGCTCCTACAATGAGCAGTTCTTC. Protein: CASSQDQGASSYNEQFF.

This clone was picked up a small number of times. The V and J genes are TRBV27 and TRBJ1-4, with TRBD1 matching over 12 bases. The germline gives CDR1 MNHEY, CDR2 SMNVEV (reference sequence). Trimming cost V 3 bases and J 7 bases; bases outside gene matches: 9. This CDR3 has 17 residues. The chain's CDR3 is CASSLGTGGSFGEKLFF. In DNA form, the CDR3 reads TGTGCCAGCAGTTTGGGGACAGGGGGCAGTTTTGGTGAAAAACTGTTTTTT.

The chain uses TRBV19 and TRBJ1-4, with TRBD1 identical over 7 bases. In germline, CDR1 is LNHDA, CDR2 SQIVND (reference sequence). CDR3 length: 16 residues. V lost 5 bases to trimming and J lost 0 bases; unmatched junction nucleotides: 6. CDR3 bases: TGTGCCAGTAGTTTTAGGACAGGTACAACTAATGAAAAACTGTTTTTT. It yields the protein CASSFRTGTTNEKLFF.

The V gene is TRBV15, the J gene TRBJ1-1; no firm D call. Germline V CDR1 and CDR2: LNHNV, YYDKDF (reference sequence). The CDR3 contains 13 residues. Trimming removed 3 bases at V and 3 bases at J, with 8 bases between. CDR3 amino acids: CATSRGWDTEAFF. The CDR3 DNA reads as TGTGCCACCAGCAGGGGATGGGACACTGAAGCTTTCTTT.

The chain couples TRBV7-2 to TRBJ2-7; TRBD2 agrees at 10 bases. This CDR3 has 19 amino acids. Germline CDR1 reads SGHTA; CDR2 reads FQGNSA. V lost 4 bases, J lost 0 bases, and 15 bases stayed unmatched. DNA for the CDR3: TGTGCCAGCAGCTCACGGACTAGCGGCCCCTGGGGTTTCTCCTACGAGCAGTACTTC. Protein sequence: CASSSRTSGPWGFSYEQYF.

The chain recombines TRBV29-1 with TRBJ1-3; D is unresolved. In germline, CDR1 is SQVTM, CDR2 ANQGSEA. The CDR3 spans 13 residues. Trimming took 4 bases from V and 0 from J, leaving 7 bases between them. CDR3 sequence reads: CSVGSASGNTIYF. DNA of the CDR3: TGCAGCGTTGGATCAGCCTCTGGAAACACCATATATTTT. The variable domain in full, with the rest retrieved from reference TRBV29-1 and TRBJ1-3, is SAVISQKPSRDICQRGTSLTIQCQVDSQVTMMFWYRQQPGQSLTLIATANQGSEATYESGFVIDKFPISRPNLTFSTLTVSNMSPEDSSIYLCSVGSASGNTIYFGEGSWLTVV.

The CDR3 DNA follows: TGTGCCAGCAAGGCTATTGGGAGCGTTGCAGATACGCAGTATTTT. It codes for CASKAIGSVADTQYF. This chain links TRBV2 with TRBJ2-3, with a weak D call TRBD2 (5 bases). From germline, CDR1 is SNHLY and CDR2 FYNNEI. The CDR3 is made up of 15 amino acids. V was clipped by 7 bases and J by 4 bases, with 18 bases between them.

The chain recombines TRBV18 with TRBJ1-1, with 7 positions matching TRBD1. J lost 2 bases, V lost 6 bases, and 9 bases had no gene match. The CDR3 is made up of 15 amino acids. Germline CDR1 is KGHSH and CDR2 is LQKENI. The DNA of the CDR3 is TGTGCCAGCTCTTACGCCGGGACAGAAAACACTGAAGCTTTCTTT. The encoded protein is CASSYAGTENTEAFF.

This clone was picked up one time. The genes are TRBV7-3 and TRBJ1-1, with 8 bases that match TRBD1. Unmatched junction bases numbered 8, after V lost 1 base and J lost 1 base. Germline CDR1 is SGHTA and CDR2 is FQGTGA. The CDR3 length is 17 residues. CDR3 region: CASSLMGRGLGNTEAFF. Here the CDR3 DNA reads TGTGCCAGCAGCTTAATGGGCAGGGGGCTCGGGAACACTGAAGCTTTCTTT.

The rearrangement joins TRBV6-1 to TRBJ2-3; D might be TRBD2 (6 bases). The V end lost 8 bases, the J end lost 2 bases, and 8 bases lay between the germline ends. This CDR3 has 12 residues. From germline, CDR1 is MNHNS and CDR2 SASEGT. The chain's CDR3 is CASGGITDTQYF. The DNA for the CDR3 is TGTGCCAGCGGAGGGATCACAGATACGCAGTATTTT.

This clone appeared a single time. This CDR3 is CASSQDPAGANTGELFF. Written as DNA, the CDR3 is TGCGCCAGCAGCCAAGATCCAGCGGGGGCCAACACCGGGGAGCTGTTTTTT. The rearrangement links TRBV4-3 to TRBJ2-2, with TRBD2 matching 8 bases. This CDR3 has 17 amino acids. Germline V gives CDR1 LGHNA, CDR2 YSLEER. With 0 bases clipped from V and 2 bases from J, the junction kept 5 bases outside the gene matches.

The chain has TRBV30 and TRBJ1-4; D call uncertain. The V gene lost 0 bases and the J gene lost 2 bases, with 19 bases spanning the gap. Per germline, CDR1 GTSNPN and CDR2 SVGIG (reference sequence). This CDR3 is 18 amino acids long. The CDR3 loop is CAWSVQYSHDSTNEKLFF. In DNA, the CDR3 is TGTGCCTGGAGTGTACAATACAGCCATGATTCGACTAATGAAAAACTGTTTTTT.

The CDR3 DNA reads as TGTGCCAGTAGTATAGATCGGCGGAGCTCCTACAATGAGCAGTTCTTC. This encodes CASSIDRRSSYNEQFF. The chain has TRBV19 and TRBJ2-1, with D uncertain. From germline, CDR1 is LNHDA and CDR2 SQIVND (reference sequence). The V end was cut by 0 bases, the J end by 0 bases, with 9 bases between. The CDR3 consists of 16 residues.

The CDR3 DNA reads TGTGCCACCTCGCCCAGGAGCCTAAACACCGGGGAGCTGTTTTTT. Protein sequence: CATSPRSLNTGELFF. V is TRBV27 and J is TRBJ2-2, with D unclear. In germline, CDR1 is MNHEY, CDR2 SMNVEV (reference sequence). V lost 10 bases and J 2 bases, leaving 17 bases between the germline ends. This CDR3 region has 15 residues.

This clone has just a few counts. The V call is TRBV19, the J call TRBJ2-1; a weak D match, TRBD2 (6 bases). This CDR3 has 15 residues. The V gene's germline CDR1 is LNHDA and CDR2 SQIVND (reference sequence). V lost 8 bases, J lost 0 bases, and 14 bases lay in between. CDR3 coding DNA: TGTGCCAGTCGCTTACTAGCCAGCTCCTACAATGAGCAGTTCTTC. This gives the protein CASRLLASSYNEQFF.